Below are 26 T cell receptor beta chains sequenced from a single sample in a study of blood T cell repertoires in COVID-19 (dated by TCRdb to 2020 to 2021). Library preparation used the immunoSEQ multiplex PCR assay. TCRdb mirrors the immuneACCESS table, restricted to in-frame sequences. Some clones are absent from its copies; in checked studies, under half trace to an unresolved V gene, and the reason for the others is unknown. A total of over 100,000 clones appear in this sample, roughly 80% of them only once. Clones ranked in the top ten supply 15% to 20% of the sample. The material sequenced was peripheral blood. These receptors were taken from a woman in her fifties or sixties with acute or convalescent COVID-19.

The chain recombines TRBV18 with TRBJ2-7; D perhaps matches TRBD1 (6 bases). Germline V lookup: CDR1 KGHSH, CDR2 LQKENI. This CDR3 has 16 amino acids. The V end was cut by 2 bases, the J end by 5 bases, with 19 bases between. CDR3 sequence reads: CASSPIQAGAKHEQYF. CDR3 nucleotides: TGTGCCAGCTCACCAATTCAGGCAGGGGCCAAACACGAGCAGTACTTC.

This clone was observed once. The V gene is TRBV5-1, the J gene TRBJ1-3, with D tentatively TRBD1 (5 bases). V was pared by 8 bases and J by 0 bases, with 9 bases between. The CDR3 runs to 13 residues. CDR1 is SGHRS, CDR2 YFSETQ, per germline. CDR3: CASTGPSGNTIYF. CDR3 nucleotide sequence: TGCGCCAGTACAGGCCCCTCTGGAAACACCATATATTTT.

This clone has a single count. The chain joins TRBV14 to TRBJ1-2; 7 nucleotides agree with TRBD1. Germline V gene sequence: CDR1 SGHDN, CDR2 FVKESK. This CDR3 spans 13 amino acids. Germline trimming cut 1 base from V and 8 bases from J; bases unmatched to any gene: 4. For the CDR3, the DNA is TGTGCCAGCAGCCAAGCGAACAGGGGCGGCTACACCTTC. Protein: CASSQANRGGYTF. Together with reference TRBV14 and TRBJ1-2, the CDR3 gives the full variable domain: EAGVTQFPSHSVIEKGQTVTLRCDPISGHDNLYWYRRVMGKEIKFLLHFVKESKQDESGMPNNRFLAERTGGTYSTLKVQPAELEDSGVYFCASSQANRGGYTFGSGTRLTVV.

This clone was seen just once. V usage is TRBV13 and J usage is TRBJ2-1; perhaps TRBD2 as D (6 bases). The V end lost 6 bases, the J end lost 1 base, and 7 bases lay between the germline ends. Germline CDR1 is PRHDT and CDR2 is FYEKMQ (reference sequence). This CDR3 comprises 13 residues. CDR3 region: CASRRGSYNEQFF. CDR3 bases: TGTGCCAGCAGGCGGGGATCCTACAATGAGCAGTTCTTC.

This sequence joins TRBV28 and TRBJ2-5; D is ambiguous. The CDR3 contains 12 residues. V was shortened by 6 bases and J by 5 bases, with 10 bases between the two germline ends. Germline assignment: CDR1 MDHEN and CDR2 SYDVKM. CDR3 bases: TGTGCCAGCAGGGAATTGGGCGAGACCCAGTACTTC. Translated: CASRELGETQYF.

This clone was observed a single time. CDR3 protein: CASSPRGGTEKLFF. For the CDR3, the DNA is TGTGCCAGCAGCCCCCGTGGGGGGACTGAAAAACTGTTTTTT. The chain links TRBV7-9 to TRBJ1-4; D might be TRBD1 (5 bases). Trimming removed 5 bases from V and 7 bases from J, with 14 bases in between. The CDR3 totals 14 residues. The V gene's germline CDR1 is SEHNR and CDR2 FQNEAQ (reference sequence).

The V and J genes are TRBV28 and TRBJ2-5; TRBD2 matches 10 bases. Germline V gives CDR1 MDHEN, CDR2 SYDVKM. There are 16 residues in the CDR3. Trimming removed 4 bases from V and 5 bases from J; junction bases left unmatched: 10. This chain's CDR3 is CASSWRLAGMQETQYF. DNA of the CDR3: TGTGCCAGCAGTTGGCGACTAGCGGGTATGCAGGAGACCCAGTACTTC.

The chain joins TRBV27 to TRBJ2-1; a possible D gene is TRBD2 (5 bases). This CDR3 has 15 residues. Germline values: CDR1 MNHEY, CDR2 SMNVEV (reference sequence). The V end lost 2 bases, the J end lost 6 bases, and 14 bases lay between the germline ends. Here the CDR3 DNA reads TGTGCCAGCAGTTTAGCGGGCACCCTCGTCAATGAGCAGTTCTTC. Translated: CASSLAGTLVNEQFF.

The chain employs TRBV6-2 or TRBV6-3 and TRBJ1-2; D is undetermined. Germline V gene lookup returns CDR1 MNHEY and CDR2 SVGEGT. V lost 2 bases and J lost 1, with 5 bases in between. CDR3 length: 13 amino acids. The CDR3 nucleotides are TGTGCCAGCAGTTACCAGGATAACTATGGCTACACCTTC. It specifies CASSYQDNYGYTF.

The V gene is TRBV28, the J gene TRBJ2-7; TRBD1 matches 9 bases. V shed 4 bases, J shed 1 base, and the junction held 8 bases outside the gene matches. The CDR3 totals 16 residues. Germline V gene lookup returns CDR1 MDHEN and CDR2 SYDVKM. The CDR3 coding sequence is TGTGCCAGCAGTTCGTTTACCGGGACAGGGTCCTACGAGCAGTACTTC. Encoded protein: CASSSFTGTGSYEQYF.

The chain uses TRBV7-8 and TRBJ1-5; D may be TRBD1 (6 bases). The CDR3 totals 15 residues. Germline V gene data show CDR1 as SGHVS and CDR2 as FQNEAQ. With 5 bases removed from V and 3 bases from J, the gap between germline ends came to 14 bases. The CDR3 bases are TGTGCCAGCAGCCCCTTAACAGGGTTCAATCAGCCCCAGCATTTT. Translating gives CASSPLTGFNQPQHF.

V gene TRBV7-9 combines with J gene TRBJ1-4; the match to TRBD1 covers 8 bases. The germline gives CDR1 SEHNR, CDR2 FQNEAQ (reference sequence). With V trimmed by 5 bases and J by 5 bases, 4 bases remained unmatched. The length of the CDR3 is 14 residues. The CDR3 protein is CASSPGQENEKLFF. Here the CDR3 DNA reads TGTGCCAGCAGCCCGGGACAGGAAAATGAAAAACTGTTTTTT.

The V gene is TRBV19, the J gene TRBJ1-2, with 9 bases lining up with TRBD1. The CDR3 totals 15 residues. The V and J ends lost 5 bases and 13 bases, in that order; junction bases with no gene match: 17. Germline assignment: CDR1 LNHDA and CDR2 SQIVND (reference sequence). CDR3 sequence: CASSVTGGAFNSGTF. The CDR3 nucleotides are TGTGCCAGTAGTGTCACAGGGGGCGCATTTAACAGTGGCACCTTC.

This clone is a singleton in its sample. CDR3 DNA: TGCAGCGTTGAAGGCACAGGGGTTCACAATCAGCCCCAGCATTTT. Encoded protein: CSVEGTGVHNQPQHF. The V and J genes are TRBV29-1 and TRBJ1-5, with 7 bases lining up with TRBD1. This CDR3 comprises 15 residues. The V and J ends lost 1 base and 3 bases, in that order; junction bases with no gene match: 6. Germline V gives CDR1 SQVTM, CDR2 ANQGSEA.

This clone is labeled medium-sized. V is TRBV6-6 and J is TRBJ2-3; TRBD1 agrees at 11 bases. The CDR3 is 15 residues long. Germline V lookup: CDR1 MNHNY, CDR2 SVGAGI (reference sequence). V shed 6 bases, J shed 5 bases, and the junction held 7 bases outside the gene matches. CDR3 protein: CASRDGQGAGDTQYF. The CDR3 DNA reads TGTGCCAGCAGGGATGGACAGGGGGCTGGAGATACGCAGTATTTT.

This clone was counted a single time. The rearrangement links TRBV24-1 to TRBJ2-3, with 8 nucleotides matching TRBD1. The CDR3 runs to 17 residues. The junction had 13 bases not matched to a gene; V was cut back by 7 bases and J by 2 bases. Germline loops: CDR1 KGHDR, CDR2 SFDVKD. CDR3 in amino acids: CATSGGDLGQATDTQYF. As DNA, the CDR3 is TGTGCCACCAGCGGAGGAGACTTGGGACAGGCCACAGATACGCAGTATTTT.

V gene TRBV15 combines with J gene TRBJ2-7; D not certain. Germline assignment: CDR1 LNHNV and CDR2 YYDKDF (reference sequence). This CDR3 is 15 amino acids long. V was shortened by 0 bases and J by 2 bases, with 11 bases between the two germline ends. DNA of the CDR3: TGTGCCACCAGCAGAGATCCTGGAGCCACCTACGAGCAGTACTTC. Translation: CATSRDPGATYEQYF. Full variable domain (missing parts from reference TRBV15 and TRBJ2-7): DAMVIQNPRYQVTQFGKPVTLSCSQTLNHNVMYWYQQKSSQAPKLLFHYYDKDFNNEADTPDNFQSRRPNTSFCFLDIRSPGLGDTAMYLCATSRDPGATYEQYFGPGTRLTVT.

The sample holds one count of this clone. One end of the junction is discordant with germline, which a read error may explain. The genes are TRBV7-7 and TRBJ2-5, with 10 nucleotides matching TRBD2. The germline gives CDR1 SSHAT, CDR2 FNYEAQ (reference sequence). This CDR3 has 16 residues. CDR3 nucleotides: TGTGCTAGCAGCTTATTTCTAGCGGGAGAGGGGGAGACCCAGTACTTC. Translation: CASSLFLAGEGETQYF.

The chain employs TRBV7-2 and TRBJ2-1; 7 bases agree with TRBD2. V dropped 4 bases and J dropped 3; count of bases not matched to a gene: 9. Germline assignment: CDR1 SGHTA and CDR2 FQGNSA. The CDR3 has 16 residues. CDR3 amino acids: CASSSQGGSFYNEQFF. CDR3 sequence (DNA): TGTGCCAGCAGCTCCCAGGGCGGGAGTTTCTACAATGAGCAGTTCTTC.

The chain is built from TRBV19 and TRBJ1-5, with D hard to call. Germline values: CDR1 LNHDA, CDR2 SQIVND (reference sequence). The V end lost 2 bases, the J end lost 8 bases, and 10 bases lay between the germline ends. This CDR3 comprises 13 residues. The CDR3 region is CASSIRRVEPQHF. CDR3 nucleotide sequence: TGTGCCAGTAGTATACGAAGAGTTGAGCCCCAGCATTTT.

This clone was observed a single time. The chain carries TRBV29-1 and TRBJ2-2, with 13 positions matching TRBD2. The trim removed 4 bases at V and 3 bases at J, leaving 8 bases unmatched. Germline CDR1 reads SQVTM; CDR2 reads ANQGSEA. This CDR3 region has 17 residues. CDR3: CSVVFGTSGTHTGELFF. The DNA for the CDR3 is TGCAGCGTTGTTTTTGGGACTAGCGGGACCCACACCGGGGAGCTGTTTTTT.

The chain uses TRBV28 and TRBJ2-7; the D gene is possibly TRBD1 (8 bases). The CDR3 length is 18 residues. Germline CDR1 MDHEN, CDR2 SYDVKM. V lost 3 bases and J lost 2, with 23 bases in between. CDR3 sequence reads: CASSLPRTGWGGAYEQYF. The CDR3, as DNA: TGTGCCAGCAGTTTGCCCCGGACAGGGTGGGGGGGCGCCTACGAGCAGTACTTC.

This clone appeared a few times. V usage is TRBV7-9 and J usage is TRBJ1-5; TRBD1 is a possible D gene (5 bases). Trimming removed 7 bases from V and 0 bases from J, with 13 bases in between. CDR1 and CDR2 (germline): SEHNR, FQNEAQ (reference sequence). There are 15 residues in the CDR3. In nucleotides, the CDR3 is TGTGCCAGCACTAAGTCCCAGGGTAGCAATCAGCCCCAGCATTTT. Its protein product is CASTKSQGSNQPQHF.

This clone occurred once. The chain joins TRBV18 to TRBJ1-2, with 7 nucleotides matching TRBD1. CDR3 length equals 15 residues. V lost 0 bases to trimming and J lost 6 bases; unmatched junction nucleotides: 7. In germline, CDR1 is KGHSH, CDR2 LQKENI. The CDR3 DNA reads as TGTGCCAGCTCACCACCGGAGGGACAGTATCATGGCTACACCTTC. As protein: CASSPPEGQYHGYTF.

The genes are TRBV6-5 and TRBJ2-5, with a possible D match to TRBD2 (7 bases). In germline, CDR1 is MNHEY, CDR2 SVGAGI. Between the trimmed V and J ends, which lost 4 bases and 1 base, there was a span of 13 bases. This CDR3 spans 15 amino acids. In nucleotides, the CDR3 is TGTGCCAGCAGTTCTGGGGGGGCCCTCCAAGAGACCCAGTACTTC. It is translated as CASSSGGALQETQYF.

J is TRBJ2-1 and V is TRBV27; 11 positions match TRBD2. Germline V gives CDR1 MNHEY, CDR2 SMNVEV (reference sequence). V lost 6 bases and J lost 1; bases outside the gene matches: 5. The CDR3 covers 16 residues. The CDR3 sequence: CASSRLAGPSYNEQFF. The CDR3 DNA reads TGTGCCAGCAGCCGACTAGCGGGGCCGTCCTACAATGAGCAGTTCTTC.